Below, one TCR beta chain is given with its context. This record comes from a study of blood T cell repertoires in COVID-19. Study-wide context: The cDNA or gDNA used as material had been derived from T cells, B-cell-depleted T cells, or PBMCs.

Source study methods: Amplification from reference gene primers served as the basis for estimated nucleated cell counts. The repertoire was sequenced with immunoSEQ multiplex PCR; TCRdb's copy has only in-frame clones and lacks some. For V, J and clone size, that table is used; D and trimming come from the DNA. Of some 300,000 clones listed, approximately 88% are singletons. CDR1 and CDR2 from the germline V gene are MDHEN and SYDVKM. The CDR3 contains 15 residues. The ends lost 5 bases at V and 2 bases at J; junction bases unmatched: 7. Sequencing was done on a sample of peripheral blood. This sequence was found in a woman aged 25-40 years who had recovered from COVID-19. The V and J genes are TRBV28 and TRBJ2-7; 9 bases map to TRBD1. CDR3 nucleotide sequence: TGTGCCAGCAGTGGGCCCGGGACAGGGACCTACGAGCAGTACTTC. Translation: CASSGPGTGTYEQYF. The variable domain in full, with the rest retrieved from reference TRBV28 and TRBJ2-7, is DVKVTQSSRYLVKRTGEKVFLECVQDMDHENMFWYRQDPGLGLRLIYFSYDVKMKEKGDIPEGYSVSREKKERFSLILESASTNQTSMYLCASSGPGTGTYEQYFGPGTRLTVT.